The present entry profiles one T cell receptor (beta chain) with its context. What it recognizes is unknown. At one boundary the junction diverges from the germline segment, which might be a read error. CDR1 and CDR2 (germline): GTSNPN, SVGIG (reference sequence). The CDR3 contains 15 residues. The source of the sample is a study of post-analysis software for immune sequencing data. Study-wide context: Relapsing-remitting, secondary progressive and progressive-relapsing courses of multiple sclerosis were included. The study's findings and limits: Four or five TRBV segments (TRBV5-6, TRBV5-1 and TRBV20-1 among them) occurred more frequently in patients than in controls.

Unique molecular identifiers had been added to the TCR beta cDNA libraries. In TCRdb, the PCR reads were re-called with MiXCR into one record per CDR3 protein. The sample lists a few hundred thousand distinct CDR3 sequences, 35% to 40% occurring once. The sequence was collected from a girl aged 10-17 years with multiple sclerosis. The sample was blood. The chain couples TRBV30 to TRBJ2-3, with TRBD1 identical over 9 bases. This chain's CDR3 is CARSSPGTGTDTQYF. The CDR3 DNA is TGTGCCCGGAGTTCCCCCGGGACAGGGACAGATACGCAGTATTTT.